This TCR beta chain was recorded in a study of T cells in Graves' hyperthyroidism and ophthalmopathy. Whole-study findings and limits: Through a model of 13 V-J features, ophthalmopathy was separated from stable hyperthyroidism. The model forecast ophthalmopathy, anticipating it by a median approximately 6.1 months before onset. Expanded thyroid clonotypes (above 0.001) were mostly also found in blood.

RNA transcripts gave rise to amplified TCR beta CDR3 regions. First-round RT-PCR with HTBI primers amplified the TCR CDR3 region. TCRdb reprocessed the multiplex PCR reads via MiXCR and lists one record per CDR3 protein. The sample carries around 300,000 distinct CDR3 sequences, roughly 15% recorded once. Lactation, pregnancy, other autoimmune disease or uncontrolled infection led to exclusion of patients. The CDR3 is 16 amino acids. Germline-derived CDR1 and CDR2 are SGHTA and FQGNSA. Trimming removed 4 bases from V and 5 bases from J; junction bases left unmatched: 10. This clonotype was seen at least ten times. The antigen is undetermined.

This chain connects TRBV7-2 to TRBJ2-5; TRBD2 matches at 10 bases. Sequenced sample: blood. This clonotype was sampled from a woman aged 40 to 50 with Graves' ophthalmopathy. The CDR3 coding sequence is TGTGCCAGCAGCTACAACCCAGCGGGGGGGCTCGAGACCCAGTACTTC. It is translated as CASSYNPAGGLETQYF.